Following are 3 T cell receptor beta chains from one sample sequenced in a study of cytomegalovirus exposure and HLA in healthy donors. Primers: 60 Vbeta forward and 13 Jbeta reverse. The method was immunoSEQ multiplex PCR; TCRdb's version includes in-frame clones alone and lacks a portion of them. Found here are 200,000 to 250,000 clones, about 72% of them singletons; the top ten hold about 3.8%. Sequencing was carried out using PBMCs. The receptors originated from a male donor in good health and CMV-seronegative.

The rearrangement links TRBV28 to TRBJ1-2; 7 bases match TRBD1. Per the germline V gene, CDR1 is MDHEN and CDR2 is SYDVKM. The V gene end was trimmed by 7 bases and the J gene end by 3 bases; junction bases not matched to a gene: 8. The CDR3 is 14 residues long. For the CDR3, the DNA is TGTGCCAGCAATCTACAGGGGATGGACTATGGCTACACCTTC. Protein sequence: CASNLQGMDYGYTF.

This clone has a single count. This chain joins TRBV9 and TRBJ2-2, with 7 bases matching TRBD2. V shed 3 bases and J 5 bases; nucleotides not matched to a gene: 7. The CDR3 totals 15 residues. Germline V CDR1 and CDR2: SGDLS, YYNGEE. The CDR3: CASSALGSGTGELFF. The CDR3 region has the DNA TGTGCCAGCAGCGCGCTGGGTAGCGGGACCGGGGAGCTGTTTTTT. Combining the CDR3 with reference TRBV9 and TRBJ2-2 gives the whole variable domain DSGVTQTPKHLITATGQRVTLRCSPRSGDLSVYWYQQSLDQGLQFLIQYYNGEERAKGNILERFSAQQFPDLHSELNLSSLELGDSALYFCASSALGSGTGELFFGEGSRLTVL.

To note about this clone: The same CDR3 also results from other DNA sequences found in this sample. The chain joins TRBV5-1 to TRBJ2-2, with TRBD2 matching over 12 bases. The CDR3 contains 15 residues. The V gene end was trimmed by 4 bases and the J gene end by 6 bases; junction bases not matched to a gene: 4. In germline, CDR1 is SGHRS, CDR2 YFSETQ. The CDR3 protein is CASSPTSGRPGELFF. CDR3 coding DNA: TGCGCCAGCAGCCCTACTAGCGGGAGGCCCGGGGAGCTGTTTTTT.